These 29 T cell receptor beta chains originate from one sample sequenced in a study of cytomegalovirus exposure and HLA in healthy donors. Researchers ran the PCR with 60 Vbeta and 13 Jbeta primers. Produced via immunoSEQ multiplex PCR; TCRdb's table is partial and in-frame only. Of some 130,000 clones listed, approximately 85% were seen once; the top ten hold approximately 6.7%. Sequencing used PBMCs. The receptors were sampled from a woman in her 30s in good health and CMV-seropositive.

The chain recombines TRBV30 with TRBJ1-5; D gene ambiguous. Germline V gene sequence: CDR1 GTSNPN, CDR2 SVGIG (reference sequence). The CDR3 has 13 amino acids. Trimming removed 1 base at V and 3 bases at J, with 7 bases between. In DNA, the CDR3 is TGTGCCTGGAGTGACAGCAACAATCAGCCCCAGCATTTT. The encoded protein is CAWSDSNNQPQHF.

This chain links TRBV4-2 with TRBJ2-2, with D tentatively TRBD1 (5 bases). Germline loops: CDR1 LGHNA, CDR2 YNFKEQ. The CDR3 is made up of 14 amino acids. V lost 4 bases to trimming and J lost 5 bases, with 11 bases between them. CDR3 coding DNA: TGTGCCAGCAGCCTTCCCCAGGGAACCGGGGAGCTGTTTTTT. Its protein is CASSLPQGTGELFF.

The chain couples TRBV7-9 to TRBJ2-2; 7 bases are a match to TRBD2. Germline CDR1 reads SEHNR; CDR2 reads FQNEAQ (reference sequence). The CDR3 covers 13 residues. V gave up 9 bases and J gave up 6 bases; unmatched junction bases: 7. The CDR3 sequence: CARGEGRAGELFF. The DNA for the CDR3 is TGTGCCAGAGGGGAGGGCAGAGCCGGGGAGCTGTTTTTT.

The chain uses TRBV6-5 and TRBJ1-2; TRBD1 is a possible D gene (5 bases). The CDR3 consists of 14 residues. The V end lost 2 bases, the J end lost 7 bases, and 14 bases lay between the germline ends. Germline CDR1 MNHEY, CDR2 SVGAGI. The CDR3 loop is CASSYGAAASGYTF. In nucleotides, the CDR3 is TGTGCCAGCAGTTACGGGGCGGCCGCCTCTGGCTACACCTTC.

This clone came up once. The rearrangement joins TRBV2 to TRBJ1-6; 7 bases are a match to TRBD1. Germline loops: CDR1 SNHLY, CDR2 FYNNEI. V gave up 3 bases and J gave up 7 bases; unmatched junction bases: 3. CDR3 length: 14 amino acids. The CDR3 DNA follows: TGTGCCAGCAGTGAGGACAGGCTAAATTCACCCCTCCACTTT. Protein product: CASSEDRLNSPLHF.

The CDR3 sequence is CASSQVAGGTDTQYF. DNA for the CDR3: TGCGCCAGCAGCCAGGTAGCGGGGGGAACAGATACGCAGTATTTT. The gene calls are TRBV4-1 and TRBJ2-3; TRBD2 matches at 10 bases. V trimming: 3 bases; J trimming: 3 bases; junction bases outside the gene matches: 3. The CDR3 is 15 amino acids. Germline V gene lookup returns CDR1 MGHRA and CDR2 YSYEKL.

The chain combines TRBV30 with TRBJ1-3; the D gene is possibly TRBD1 (5 bases). This CDR3 region has 15 residues. Trimming took 3 bases from V and 4 from J, leaving 16 bases between them. The germline CDR1 and CDR2 sequences are GTSNPN and SVGIG (reference sequence). DNA of the CDR3: TGTGCCTGGAGCGGGGGAGTATTGTTGGGAAACACCATATATTTT. This sequence encodes CAWSGGVLLGNTIYF.

The chain couples TRBV5-1 to TRBJ2-7; D perhaps matches TRBD1 (6 bases). Germline assignment: CDR1 SGHRS and CDR2 YFSETQ. The CDR3 has 14 amino acids. Trimming cost V 6 bases and J 3 bases, with 16 bases left between them. The CDR3 loop reads CASMLGPGDYEQYF. For the CDR3, the DNA is TGCGCCAGCATGCTAGGGCCAGGGGACTACGAGCAGTACTTC.

V is TRBV28 and J is TRBJ2-2; the D is unclear. The CDR3 runs 11 residues. Germline V gene sequence: CDR1 MDHEN, CDR2 SYDVKM. The ends were cut back, 5 bases at V and 6 bases at J, with 4 bases in the middle. CDR3 coding DNA: TGTGCCAGCAGTCCCTCCGGGGAGCTGTTTTTT. This codes for CASSPSGELFF.

This chain joins TRBV14 and TRBJ1-6; 10 bases map to TRBD1. The CDR3 runs to 16 residues. Germline lookup yields CDR1 SGHDN and CDR2 FVKESK. Unmatched junction bases numbered 6, after V lost 2 bases and J lost 8 bases. The CDR3 DNA follows: TGTGCCAGCAGCCAATCCCGGGACAGGGGTCATTCACCCCTCCACTTT. Its translation: CASSQSRDRGHSPLHF. Combining the CDR3 with reference TRBV14 and TRBJ1-6 gives the whole variable domain EAGVTQFPSHSVIEKGQTVTLRCDPISGHDNLYWYRRVMGKEIKFLLHFVKESKQDESGMPNNRFLAERTGGTYSTLKVQPAELEDSGVYFCASSQSRDRGHSPLHFGNGTRLTVT.

CDR3 amino acids: CASSLEGRGELFF. The CDR3 region has the DNA TGTGCCAGCAGCTTAGAGGGGAGGGGGGAGCTGTTTTTT. The rearrangement links TRBV7-8 to TRBJ2-2; D is perhaps TRBD2 (6 bases). V gave up 1 base and J gave up 8 bases, with 8 bases separating them. Germline V gene lookup returns CDR1 SGHVS and CDR2 FQNEAQ. This CDR3 contains 13 residues.

The J gene is TRBJ1-1, the V gene TRBV5-1; D is unresolved. CDR3 length: 14 residues. Germline CDR1 is SGHRS and CDR2 is YFSETQ. V was trimmed by 2 bases and J by 1 base, leaving 9 bases between them. The CDR3 sequence is CASSFDARNTEAFF. The DNA of the CDR3 is TGCGCCAGCAGCTTTGACGCTAGGAACACTGAAGCTTTCTTT.

This chain uses TRBV7-9 with TRBJ2-3; 16 bases map to TRBD2. V lost 3 bases and J lost 3; bases outside the gene matches: 3. The CDR3 runs 17 residues. The germline V gene encodes CDR1 SEHNR and CDR2 FQNEAQ (reference sequence). The CDR3 is CASSFGTSGGATDTQYF. The CDR3 nucleotides read TGTGCCAGCAGCTTCGGGACTAGCGGGGGGGCAACAGATACGCAGTATTTT. The whole variable domain, remainder taken from reference TRBV7-9 and TRBJ2-3, is DTGVSQNPRHKITKRGQNVTFRCDPISEHNRLYWYRQTLGQGPEFLTYFQNEAQLEKSRLLSDRFSAERPKGSFSTLEIQRTEQGDSAMYLCASSFGTSGGATDTQYFGPGTRLTVL.

The rearrangement uses TRBV28 and TRBJ1-4, with TRBD1 as a possible D gene (5 bases). Germline assignment: CDR1 MDHEN and CDR2 SYDVKM. Between the trimmed V and J ends, which lost 5 bases and 8 bases, there was a span of 18 bases. CDR3 length: 15 residues. CDR3 sequence reads: CASSPWGDWGEKLFF. CDR3 coding DNA: TGTGCCAGCAGTCCCTGGGGGGACTGGGGGGAAAAACTGTTTTTT.

This clone was found a few times. This rearrangement joins TRBV7-2 to TRBJ2-5; maybe TRBD2 (7 bases). V shed 7 bases and J shed 1 base, with 19 bases lying between them. There are 16 residues in the CDR3. CDR1 and CDR2 (germline): SGHTA, FQGNSA. The CDR3 reads CASKRGGAGTQETQYF. The CDR3 DNA follows: TGTGCCAGCAAGAGAGGGGGAGCGGGAACCCAAGAGACCCAGTACTTC.

The rearrangement uses TRBV10-3 and TRBJ2-5; 7 positions match TRBD1. The V segment lost 5 bases and the J segment 5 bases; nucleotides outside the gene matches: 5. CDR1 is ENHRY, CDR2 SYGVKD, per germline. The CDR3 is 13 residues long. The CDR3 DNA reads TGTGCCATCAGTCCGACAGGGTTTGAGACCCAGTACTTC. Translating gives CAISPTGFETQYF.

The chain is built from TRBV2 and TRBJ1-1; 11 positions agree with TRBD1. Trimming cost V 6 bases and J 5 bases; bases outside gene matches: 8. Germline CDR1 reads SNHLY; CDR2 reads FYNNEI. This CDR3 is 15 amino acids long. The CDR3: CASRAGTGGGTEAFF. Written as DNA, the CDR3 is TGTGCCAGCAGGGCCGGGACAGGGGGAGGAACTGAAGCTTTCTTT.

V and J are TRBV2 and TRBJ2-5; TRBD1 might be the D (6 bases). The length of the CDR3 is 13 residues. The germline V and J ends were trimmed by 5 bases and 1 base, with 8 bases remaining between them. Germline V gene lookup returns CDR1 SNHLY and CDR2 FYNNEI. The CDR3 loop is CASSIQGQETQYF. CDR3 nucleotide sequence: TGTGCCAGCAGTATACAGGGCCAAGAGACCCAGTACTTC. Using reference TRBV2 and TRBJ2-5 for the parts outside the CDR3, the full variable domain is EPEVTQTPSHQVTQMGQEVILRCVPISNHLYFYWYRQILGQKVEFLVSFYNNEISEKSEIFDDQFSVERPDGSNFTLKIRSTKLEDSAMYFCASSIQGQETQYFGPGTRLLVL.

This chain connects TRBV9 to TRBJ2-1, with D possibly being TRBD1 (6 bases). The V gene lost 0 bases and the J gene lost 6 bases, with 10 bases spanning the gap. CDR3 size: 14 residues. The germline V gene encodes CDR1 SGDLS and CDR2 YYNGEE. The CDR3: CASSVGLGGNEQFF. The DNA of the CDR3 is TGTGCCAGCAGCGTAGGTCTAGGGGGCAATGAGCAGTTCTTC.

The rearrangement links TRBV4-2 to TRBJ2-7; the D gene is possibly TRBD1 (7 bases). The CDR3 is made up of 16 amino acids. V lost 0 bases and J 0 bases, leaving 12 bases between the germline ends. The germline gives CDR1 LGHNA, CDR2 YNFKEQ. For the CDR3, the DNA is TGTGCCAGCAGCCAAGATGGAGGGGGCGTCTCCTACGAGCAGTACTTC. Translation gives CASSQDGGGVSYEQYF.

The chain is built from TRBV5-6 and TRBJ2-7; 7 bases match TRBD1. V shed 1 base and J 1 base; nucleotides not matched to a gene: 2. The CDR3 is 14 residues long. Germline assignment: CDR1 SGHDT and CDR2 YYEEEE. The CDR3 coding sequence is TGTGCCAGCAGCTTGTTACAGGGGTCCTACGAGCAGTACTTC. This encodes CASSLLQGSYEQYF.

The DNA of the CDR3 is TGTGCCAGCAGCTTCCTGGACAGGAATGCTTTCTTT. It encodes CASSFLDRNAFF. The chain links TRBV7-9 to TRBJ1-1; TRBD1 matches 7 bases. The CDR3 runs 12 residues. CDR1 and CDR2 from the germline V gene are SEHNR and FQNEAQ (reference sequence). V lost 3 bases and J lost 11; bases outside the gene matches: 6.

V and J are TRBV7-2 and TRBJ1-1; 10 bases map to TRBD1. This CDR3 is 13 amino acids long. In germline, CDR1 is SGHTA, CDR2 FQGNSA. Germline trimming cut 4 bases from V and 11 bases from J; bases unmatched to any gene: 7. DNA for the CDR3: TGTGCCAGCAGCTACGGACAGGGGGTTCGGGCTTTCTTT. Translation gives CASSYGQGVRAFF. The whole variable domain, filled in from reference TRBV7-2 and TRBJ1-1, reads GAGVSQSPSNKVTEKGKDVELRCDPISGHTALYWYRQSLGQGLEFLIYFQGNSAPDKSGLPSDRFSAERTGGSVSTLTIQRTQQEDSAVYLCASSYGQGVRAFFGQGTRLTVV.

The CDR3 sequence: CASSYSRVGARSPLHF. The DNA of the CDR3 is TGTGCCAGCAGTTACTCGAGAGTGGGCGCGAGATCACCCCTCCACTTT. The chain combines TRBV6-5 with TRBJ1-6, with D unresolved. V was clipped by 0 bases and J by 10 bases, with 16 bases between them. The length of the CDR3 is 16 residues. Germline V gene sequence: CDR1 MNHEY, CDR2 SVGAGI.

V is TRBV28 and J is TRBJ2-1; D unresolved. Germline V gene lookup returns CDR1 MDHEN and CDR2 SYDVKM. This CDR3 has 14 amino acids. Trimming stripped 4 bases from V and 8 bases from J, with 15 bases between. The CDR3 DNA sequence: TGTGCCAGCAGTTCTCCCCCCGTATTCTATGAGCAGTTCTTC. It specifies CASSSPPVFYEQFF.

This clone turned up a few times. Other DNA sequences within the sample encode an identical CDR3. The rearrangement links TRBV2 to TRBJ1-5, with TRBD1 as a possible D gene (5 bases). V dropped 6 bases and J dropped 0 bases, with 9 bases sitting between them. There are 14 residues in the CDR3. Germline lookup yields CDR1 SNHLY and CDR2 FYNNEI. DNA for the CDR3: TGTGCCAGCAGGGCAGGGCTTAGCAATCAGCCCCAGCATTTT. Translation gives CASRAGLSNQPQHF.

The V gene is TRBV7-2, the J gene TRBJ2-1, with TRBD2 matching over 9 bases. Germline trimming cut 4 bases from V and 6 bases from J; bases unmatched to any gene: 7. Germline V gene sequence: CDR1 SGHTA, CDR2 FQGNSA. This CDR3 has 15 residues. Here the CDR3 reads CASSSSSGTFNEQFF. CDR3 nucleotide sequence: TGTGCCAGCAGCTCCTCTAGCGGGACCTTCAATGAGCAGTTCTTC.

The rearrangement joins TRBV27 to TRBJ1-6, with 7 bases that match TRBD1. Germline trimming cut 5 bases from V and 4 bases from J; bases unmatched to any gene: 14. CDR3 length equals 18 residues. Germline CDR1 is MNHEY and CDR2 is SMNVEV (reference sequence). The DNA of the CDR3 is TGTGCCAGCAGTACGCTGCAGCGGGGGACAGTTTATAATTCACCCCTCCACTTT. Encoded protein: CASSTLQRGTVYNSPLHF.

This chain connects TRBV7-7 to TRBJ2-5; maybe TRBD2 (6 bases). V was cut by 5 bases and J by 5 bases, with 24 bases left in between. In germline, CDR1 is SSHAT, CDR2 FNYEAQ (reference sequence). This CDR3 has 17 amino acids. CDR3: CASSRGSGFRREETQYF. The CDR3 nucleotides read TGTGCCAGCAGCCGCGGCAGCGGGTTCCGACGGGAGGAGACCCAGTACTTC.